The following is a TCR beta chain sequence with its context. The antigen is unknown. PCR employed 60 Vbeta and 13 Jbeta primers. Profiling relied on immunoSEQ multiplex PCR, and the TCRdb table lists in-frame clones only, not all of them. The repertoire holds about 220,000 clones, with 75% to 90% as singletons. It was healthy bone marrow donors who served as donors. This sample was taken from a study of cytomegalovirus exposure and HLA in healthy donors. Findings and limits, study-wide: The authors listed over 150 TCR beta chains as cytomegalovirus-associated. In the analysis, some V segments, TRBV6-2 and TRBV6-3 included, were excluded as indistinguishable. Highest at DRB1 and lowest at HLA-C, TCR association rates differed among HLA loci in a later analysis.

From germline, CDR1 is LNHDA and CDR2 SQIVND (reference sequence). Germline trimming cut 7 bases from V and 2 bases from J; bases unmatched to any gene: 9. CDR3 size: 15 residues. The rearrangement joins TRBV19 to TRBJ2-3, with 7 nucleotides matching TRBD2. The source of this sequence is a boy between 2 and 10 years old in good health and CMV-seronegative. Sequences were obtained from PBMCs. The CDR3 loop reads CASTLGGGDTDTQYF. CDR3 DNA: TGTGCCAGTACCCTGGGTGGGGGGGACACAGATACGCAGTATTTT.